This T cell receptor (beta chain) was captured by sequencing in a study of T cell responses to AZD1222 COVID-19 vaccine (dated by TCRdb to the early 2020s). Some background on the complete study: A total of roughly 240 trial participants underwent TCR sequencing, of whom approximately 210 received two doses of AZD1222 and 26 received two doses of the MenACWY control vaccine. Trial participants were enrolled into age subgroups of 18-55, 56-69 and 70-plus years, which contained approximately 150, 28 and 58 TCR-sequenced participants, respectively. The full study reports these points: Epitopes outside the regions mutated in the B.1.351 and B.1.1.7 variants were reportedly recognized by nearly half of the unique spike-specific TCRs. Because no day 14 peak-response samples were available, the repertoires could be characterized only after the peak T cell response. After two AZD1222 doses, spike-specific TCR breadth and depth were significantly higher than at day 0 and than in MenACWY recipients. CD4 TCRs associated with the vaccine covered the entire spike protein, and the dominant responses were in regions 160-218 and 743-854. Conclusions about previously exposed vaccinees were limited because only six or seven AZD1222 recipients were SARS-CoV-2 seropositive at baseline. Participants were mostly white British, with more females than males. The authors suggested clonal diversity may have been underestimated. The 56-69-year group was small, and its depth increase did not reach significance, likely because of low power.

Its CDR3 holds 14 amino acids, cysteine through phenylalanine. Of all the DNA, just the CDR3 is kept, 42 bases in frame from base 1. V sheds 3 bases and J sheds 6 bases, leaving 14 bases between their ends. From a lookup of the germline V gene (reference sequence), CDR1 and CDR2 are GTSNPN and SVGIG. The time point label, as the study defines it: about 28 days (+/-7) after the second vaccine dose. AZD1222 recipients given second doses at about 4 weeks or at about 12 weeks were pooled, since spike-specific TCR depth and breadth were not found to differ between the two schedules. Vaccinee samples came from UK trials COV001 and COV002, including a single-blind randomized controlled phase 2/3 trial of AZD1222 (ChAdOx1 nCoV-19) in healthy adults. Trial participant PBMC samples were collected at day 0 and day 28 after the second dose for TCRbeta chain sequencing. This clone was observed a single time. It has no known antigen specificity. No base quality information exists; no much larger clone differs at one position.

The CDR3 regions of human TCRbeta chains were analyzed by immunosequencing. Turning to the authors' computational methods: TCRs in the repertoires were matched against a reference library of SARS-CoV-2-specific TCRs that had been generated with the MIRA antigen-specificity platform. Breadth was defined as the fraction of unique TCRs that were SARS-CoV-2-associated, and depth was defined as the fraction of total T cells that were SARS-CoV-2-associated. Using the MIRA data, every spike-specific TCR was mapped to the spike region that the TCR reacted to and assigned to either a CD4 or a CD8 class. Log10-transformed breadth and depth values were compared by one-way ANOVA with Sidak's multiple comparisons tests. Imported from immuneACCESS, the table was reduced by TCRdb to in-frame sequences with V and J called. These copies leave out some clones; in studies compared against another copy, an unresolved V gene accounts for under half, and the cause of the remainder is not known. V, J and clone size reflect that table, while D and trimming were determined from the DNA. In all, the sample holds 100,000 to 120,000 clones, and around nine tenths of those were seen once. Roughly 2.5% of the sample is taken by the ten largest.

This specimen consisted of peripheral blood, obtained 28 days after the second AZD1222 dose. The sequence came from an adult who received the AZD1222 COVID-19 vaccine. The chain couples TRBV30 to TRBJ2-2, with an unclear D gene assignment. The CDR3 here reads CAWSPPGPAGELFF. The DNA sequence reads TGTGCCTGGAGCCCCCCTGGACCCGCCGGGGAGCTGTTTTTT.